One and the same sample provided the 16 T cell receptor beta chains below, sequenced in a study of regulatory T cells in long-lasting Graves disease. Stated time point: newly diagnosed GD, antithyroid drugs for less than 3 months. There was RNA extracted from PBMCs, and the TCR library was made from it. CDR3-region Arm-PCR and iRepertoire HTBI primers produced the TCR beta libraries. TCRdb processed the multiplex PCR reads anew with MiXCR; each CDR3 protein has one entry. The profile shows about 470,000 distinct CDR3 sequences, about 15% of them singletons. These data are also associated with another study on T cells in Graves' hyperthyroidism and ophthalmopathy.

This sample comprised peripheral blood mononuclear cells (PBMCs), obtained at new diagnosis, from a patient treated with antithyroid drugs. These receptors were obtained from a woman in her twenties or thirties with Graves disease.

This chain uses TRBV28 with TRBJ2-7; 9 bases match TRBD1. This CDR3 spans 15 amino acids. V was pared by 1 base and J by 5 bases, with 6 bases of the junction left unmatched. CDR1 is MDHEN and CDR2 is SYDVKM in the germline V gene. For the CDR3, the DNA is TGTGCCAGCAGTTTATCGGGACAGGGTGTCGACGAGCAGTACTTC. Its translation is CASSLSGQGVDEQYF.

By proportion, this clonotype is medium-sized. This chain uses TRBV7-9 with TRBJ2-2, with D perhaps TRBD1 (6 bases). The CDR3 covers 16 residues. Germline V gene data show CDR1 as SEHNR and CDR2 as FQNEAQ (reference sequence). The V end lost 6 bases, the J end lost 4 bases, and 18 bases lay between the germline ends. The CDR3 nucleotides read TGTGCCAGCAGTCCACCGAGACAGGCGGCCACCGGGGAGCTGTTTTTT. Protein: CASSPPRQAATGELFF.

This clonotype was counted at least ten times. This chain links TRBV19 with TRBJ2-1; 7 nucleotides agree with TRBD2. The CDR3 consists of 14 residues. V lost 7 bases to trimming and J lost 3 bases; unmatched junction nucleotides: 6. Germline loops: CDR1 LNHDA, CDR2 SQIVND (reference sequence). This CDR3 reads CASNPAGNYNEQFF. DNA of the CDR3: TGTGCCAGTAACCCAGCGGGAAACTACAATGAGCAGTTCTTC.

The rearrangement joins TRBV18 to TRBJ2-5; D not resolved. Germline values: CDR1 KGHSH, CDR2 LQKENI. Trimming removed 5 bases at V and 0 bases at J, with 7 bases between. The length of the CDR3 is 13 residues. The CDR3 spells CASSGNYQETQYF. The CDR3 DNA reads as TGTGCCAGCTCAGGGAATTACCAAGAGACCCAGTACTTC. Based on the CDR3 plus reference TRBV18 and TRBJ2-5, the full variable domain is NAGVMQNPRHLVRRRGQEARLRCSPMKGHSHVYWYRQLPEEGLKFMVYLQKENIIDESGMPKERFSAEFPKEGPSILRIQQVVRGDSAAYFCASSGNYQETQYFGPGTRLLVL.

The V gene is TRBV6-1, the J gene TRBJ2-5; 14 nucleotides align to TRBD2. The J segment lost 3 bases and the V segment lost 9 bases, leaving 18 bases of the junction unmatched. CDR3 size: 19 residues. From germline, CDR1 is MNHNS and CDR2 SASEGT. DNA of the CDR3: TGTGCCAGAAACCGCCGGGTCCGCGGGACTAGCGGGAGCGAAGAGACCCAGTACTTC. Amino acids: CARNRRVRGTSGSEETQYF.

This clonotype has only a few counts. The V and J genes are TRBV19 and TRBJ2-7; a weak D match, TRBD2 (5 bases). The length of the CDR3 is 15 residues. Trimming stripped 3 bases from V and 2 bases from J, with 14 bases between. The V gene's germline CDR1 is LNHDA and CDR2 SQIVND (reference sequence). For the CDR3, the DNA is TGTGCCAGTAGTATTGGCAGCGGCTCGACCTACGAGCAGTACTTC. Its translation is CASSIGSGSTYEQYF.

This clonotype appeared many times. The V and J genes are TRBV2 and TRBJ2-7; D unresolved. The CDR3 contains 11 residues. V was cut by 11 bases and J by 7 bases, with 15 bases left in between. Germline loops: CDR1 SNHLY, CDR2 FYNNEI. The DNA of the CDR3 is TGTGCCGGAGAGGTAATTGGGGAGCAGTACTTC. Its protein product is CAGEVIGEQYF.

This clonotype appeared many times. The V and J genes are TRBV20-1 and TRBJ1-4; tentatively, D is TRBD1 (5 bases). V gave up 0 bases and J gave up 5 bases, with 13 bases separating them. Per the germline V gene, CDR1 is DFQATT and CDR2 is SNEGSKA (reference sequence). The CDR3 sequence is 15 residues long. CDR3 nucleotides: TGCAGTGCTAGAGATAAAAGGGGACCCAATGAAAAACTGTTTTTT. This sequence encodes CSARDKRGPNEKLFF.

This clonotype was counted many times. This chain links TRBV7-9 with TRBJ1-2; D is uncertain. Deletions cut 5 bases from V and 7 bases from J, with 14 bases between. This CDR3 comprises 13 residues. Germline CDR1 and CDR2: SEHNR and FQNEAQ (reference sequence). The CDR3 nucleotides read TGTGCCAGCAGCCCGTCCTTTGCATTTGGCTACACCTTC. Protein sequence: CASSPSFAFGYTF.

The sample holds many counts of this clonotype. The V and J genes are TRBV7-9 and TRBJ2-7; 7 nucleotides agree with TRBD2. Per germline, CDR1 SEHNR and CDR2 FQNEAQ (reference sequence). V shed 3 bases and J 2 bases; nucleotides not matched to a gene: 13. This CDR3 has 17 residues. The CDR3 nucleotides are TGTGCCAGCAGCTTCCCACAAGGAGCGGGAAGGGCCTACGAGCAGTACTTC. Translated: CASSFPQGAGRAYEQYF.

The rearrangement uses TRBV5-1 and TRBJ2-7; TRBD2 matches 8 bases. V lost 0 bases to trimming and J lost 3 bases; unmatched junction nucleotides: 8. Germline V gives CDR1 SGHRS, CDR2 YFSETQ. This CDR3 comprises 16 residues. CDR3 sequence reads: CASSLGRTSKSYEQYF. Written as DNA, the CDR3 is TGCGCCAGCAGCTTGGGGCGGACTAGCAAAAGCTACGAGCAGTACTTC.

This clonotype was detected many times. The chain employs TRBV30 and TRBJ2-1; possible D gene TRBD2, 5 bases. Trimming took off 0 bases at V and 0 bases at J, with 12 bases between the two ends. CDR3 length: 16 amino acids. Per the germline V gene, CDR1 is GTSNPN and CDR2 is SVGIG (reference sequence). As DNA, the CDR3 is TGTGCCTGGAGTGTAGGGTCCAGCGGCTCCTACAATGAGCAGTTCTTC. This translates into CAWSVGSSGSYNEQFF.

This clonotype has more than one count but fewer than ten. This rearrangement joins TRBV12-3 or TRBV12-4 to TRBJ1-4; D is undetermined. This CDR3 spans 15 amino acids. V lost 4 bases to trimming and J lost 7 bases, with 16 bases between them. The CDR3 spells CASSSPDWSGEKLFF. The CDR3 DNA is TGTGCCAGCAGTTCACCGGATTGGAGCGGTGAAAAACTGTTTTTT.

This clonotype has a count of ten or more. The genes are TRBV15 and TRBJ2-1; D might be TRBD2 (5 bases). Germline V gene lookup returns CDR1 LNHNV and CDR2 YYDKDF (reference sequence). The CDR3 length is 12 residues. V was trimmed by 5 bases and J by 5 bases, leaving 7 bases between them. CDR3 sequence: CATSPGDNEQFF. In nucleotides, the CDR3 is TGTGCCACCAGCCCCGGGGACAATGAGCAGTTCTTC.

V and J are TRBV18 and TRBJ2-5, with 7 bases aligning to TRBD2. The CDR3 extends over 14 amino acids. Germline CDR1 and CDR2: KGHSH and LQKENI. V shed 3 bases, J shed 5 bases, and the junction held 6 bases outside the gene matches. The DNA for the CDR3 is TGTGCCAGCTCACCTACAGCCGGGAGGGAGACCCAGTACTTC. It yields the protein CASSPTAGRETQYF.

This clonotype was counted ten times or more. J is TRBJ1-5 and V is TRBV6-1, with D tentatively TRBD1 (6 bases). V lost 4 bases to trimming and J lost 1 base, with 17 bases between them. Per the germline V gene, CDR1 is MNHNS and CDR2 is SASEGT. The CDR3 sequence is 17 residues long. CDR3 DNA: TGTGCCAGCAGTGGGCTGGGTGGGACACGCAGCAATCAGCCCCAGCATTTT. Protein sequence: CASSGLGGTRSNQPQHF.